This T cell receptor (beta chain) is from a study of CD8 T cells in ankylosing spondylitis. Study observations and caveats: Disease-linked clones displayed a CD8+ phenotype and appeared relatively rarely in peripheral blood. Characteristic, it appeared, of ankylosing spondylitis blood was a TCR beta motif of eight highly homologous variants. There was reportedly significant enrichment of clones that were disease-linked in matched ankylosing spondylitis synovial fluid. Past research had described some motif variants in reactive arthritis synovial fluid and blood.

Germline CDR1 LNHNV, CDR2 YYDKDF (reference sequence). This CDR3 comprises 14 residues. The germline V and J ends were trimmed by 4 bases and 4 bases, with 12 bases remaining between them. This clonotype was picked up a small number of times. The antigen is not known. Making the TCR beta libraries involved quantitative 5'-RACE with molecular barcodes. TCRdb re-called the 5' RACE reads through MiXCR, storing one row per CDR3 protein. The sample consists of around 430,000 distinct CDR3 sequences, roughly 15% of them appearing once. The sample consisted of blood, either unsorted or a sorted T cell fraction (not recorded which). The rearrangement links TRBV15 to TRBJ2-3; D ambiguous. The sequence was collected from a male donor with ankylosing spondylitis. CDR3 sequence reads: CATSTGQAPDTQYF. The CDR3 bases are TGTGCCACCAGCACGGGCCAAGCCCCAGATACGCAGTATTTT.